The 16 T cell receptor beta chains below all came from one sample that was sequenced in a study of beta chain features in type 1 diabetes. Expressed TCRB transcripts were sequenced because the entire RNA isolate underwent reverse transcription. Data came from immunoSEQ multiplex PCR; TCRdb stores just in-frame clones and leaves some out. The sample records about 38,000 clones, about 65% being singletons. The sequencing sample was made of Tregs from blood. All receptors derive from a young woman in good health.

The gene calls are TRBV28 and TRBJ2-3, with D tentatively TRBD2 (6 bases). V lost 9 bases and J 3 bases, leaving 10 bases between the germline ends. CDR3 size: 12 residues. CDR1 MDHEN and CDR2 SYDVKM come from the germline V gene. CDR3 in amino acids: CASRRVTDTQYF. DNA of the CDR3: TGTGCCAGTAGGAGGGTTACAGATACGCAGTATTTT.

The chain combines TRBV7-2 with TRBJ1-2; D gene uncertain. The CDR3 has 16 amino acids. The ends were cut back, 1 base at V and 1 base at J, with 13 bases in the middle. Per the germline V gene, CDR1 is SGHTA and CDR2 is FQGNSA. Here the CDR3 reads CASSLVSGSSNYGYTF. CDR3 bases: TGTGCCAGCAGCTTAGTTAGTGGGAGCAGTAACTATGGCTACACCTTC.

The V gene is TRBV5-1, the J gene TRBJ2-1; 10 positions agree with TRBD1. The ends lost 5 bases at V and 10 bases at J; junction bases unmatched: 12. The CDR3 runs to 15 residues. Germline assignment: CDR1 SGHRS and CDR2 YFSETQ. The CDR3 DNA sequence: TGCGCCAGCAGAGGGACAGGGGCCCCATCCAGCGAGCAGTTCTTC. Translated, it gives CASRGTGAPSSEQFF.

The V and J genes are TRBV30 and TRBJ1-5, with 8 bases fitting TRBD1. The CDR3 has 17 residues. Trimming cost V 1 base and J 0 bases; bases outside gene matches: 8. Germline assignment: CDR1 GTSNPN and CDR2 SVGIG (reference sequence). CDR3 DNA: TGTGCCTGGAGTGACGCGACAGGGGATTATAGCAATCAGCCCCAGCATTTT. Protein product: CAWSDATGDYSNQPQHF.

The chain uses TRBV5-1 and TRBJ2-1; TRBD2 matches at 10 bases. Trimming removed 4 bases from V and 2 bases from J; junction bases left unmatched: 6. Germline V gives CDR1 SGHRS, CDR2 YFSETQ. The CDR3 extends over 16 amino acids. Written as DNA, the CDR3 is TGCGCCAGCAGCATCGAGGGGACTAGCGCCTACAATGAGCAGTTCTTC. Protein sequence: CASSIEGTSAYNEQFF.

The gene calls are TRBV2 and TRBJ1-4, with a tentative D call TRBD1 (5 bases). V lost 1 base to trimming and J lost 6 bases, with 12 bases between them. The CDR3 is 15 amino acids. Germline CDR1 and CDR2: SNHLY and FYNNEI. The CDR3 region has the DNA TGTGCCAGCAGTGAAGTTAGGGGCGGTCATGAAAAACTGTTTTTT. As protein: CASSEVRGGHEKLFF.

The chain employs TRBV6-5 and TRBJ2-5; 8 nucleotides line up with TRBD1. CDR3 length equals 15 residues. CDR1 and CDR2 (germline): MNHEY, SVGAGI. V gave up 7 bases and J gave up 5 bases; unmatched junction bases: 12. The CDR3 bases are TGTGCCAGCACCGGACAGGGCACGGAGGGGGAGACCCAGTACTTC. Its translation is CASTGQGTEGETQYF.

V gene TRBV18 combines with J gene TRBJ2-2, with D possibly being TRBD2 (5 bases). CDR1 and CDR2 from the germline V gene are KGHSH and LQKENI. V lost 3 bases, J lost 5 bases, and 16 bases lay in between. The CDR3 length is 16 residues. The CDR3 nucleotides read TGTGCCAGCTCACCGGACGGAGCGGTCCTTACCGGGGAGCTGTTTTTT. It is translated as CASSPDGAVLTGELFF.

This clone appeared a few times. The CDR3 protein is CASSPLDGSSGNTIYF. The CDR3 DNA reads TGTGCCAGCAGCCCGTTGGACGGGAGCTCTGGAAACACCATATATTTT. V gene TRBV14 combines with J gene TRBJ1-3, with D unclear. V was cut by 4 bases and J by 0 bases, with 13 bases left in between. The CDR3 loop spans 16 amino acids. CDR1 is SGHDN and CDR2 is FVKESK in the germline V gene.

This chain links TRBV2 with TRBJ2-1, with a weak D call TRBD2 (6 bases). Germline V gene lookup returns CDR1 SNHLY and CDR2 FYNNEI. CDR3 size: 14 residues. V shed 7 bases and J shed 10 bases, with 20 bases lying between them. CDR3 amino acids: CASIGGLRSGEQFF. The CDR3 nucleotides read TGTGCCAGCATAGGAGGGCTCCGGTCGGGCGAGCAGTTCTTC. Full variable domain (missing parts from reference TRBV2 and TRBJ2-1): EPEVTQTPSHQVTQMGQEVILRCVPISNHLYFYWYRQILGQKVEFLVSFYNNEISEKSEIFDDQFSVERPDGSNFTLKIRSTKLEDSAMYFCASIGGLRSGEQFFGPGTRLTVL.

The gene calls are TRBV20-1 and TRBJ2-7; D ambiguous. Trimming left V 0 bases short and J 9 bases short, with 6 bases between. The CDR3 is 10 residues long. Germline V gene sequence: CDR1 DFQATT, CDR2 SNEGSKA (reference sequence). The CDR3 region is CSARDNWQYF. For the CDR3, the DNA is TGCAGTGCTAGAGATAATTGGCAGTACTTC.

The chain couples TRBV5-4 to TRBJ2-3; 10 bases fit TRBD2. The CDR3 contains 14 residues. From germline, CDR1 is SGHNT and CDR2 YYREEE (reference sequence). Germline trimming cut 5 bases from V and 4 bases from J; bases unmatched to any gene: 4. The CDR3 is CASSLAGVPDTQYF. CDR3 in DNA: TGTGCCAGCAGTCTAGCGGGAGTACCAGATACGCAGTATTTT.

In its sample, this clone was seen a few times. The chain recombines TRBV7-9 with TRBJ1-2; no definite D call. This CDR3 region has 11 residues. The germline gives CDR1 SEHNR, CDR2 FQNEAQ (reference sequence). V lost 7 bases and J lost 0, with 3 bases in between. The CDR3 coding sequence is TGTGCCAGCACTCCTAACTATGGCTACACCTTC. Protein product: CASTPNYGYTF.

V gene TRBV28 combines with J gene TRBJ2-7; tentatively, D is TRBD1 (6 bases). The germline V and J ends were trimmed by 6 bases and 2 bases, with 14 bases remaining between them. This CDR3 has 14 residues. The germline V gene has CDR1 MDHEN and CDR2 SYDVKM. The DNA for the CDR3 is TGTGCCAGCAGGCAATACAGGGATCCCTACGAGCAGTACTTC. It codes for CASRQYRDPYEQYF.

The J gene is TRBJ2-1, the V gene TRBV28; no clear D. There are 13 residues in the CDR3. In germline, CDR1 is MDHEN, CDR2 SYDVKM. Trimming removed 5 bases at V and 3 bases at J, with 8 bases between. The CDR3 protein is CASSLLYYNEQFF. The CDR3, as DNA: TGTGCCAGCAGTCTCCTTTACTACAATGAGCAGTTCTTC.

The chain carries TRBV18 and TRBJ1-1; 11 nucleotides match TRBD1. CDR3 length: 15 residues. In germline, CDR1 is KGHSH, CDR2 LQKENI. J gave up 5 bases and V 6 bases, and 8 bases lay outside the gene matches. CDR3 bases: TGTGCCAGCTCTCCCTACGGACAGGGGGCAACTGAAGCTTTCTTT. It codes for CASSPYGQGATEAFF.